This record concerns one TCR beta chain sequence. The target antigen is unknown. The data are from a study of CD8+CD57+ T cells in acquired aplastic anemia. Across the study: Sorted CD4+ and CD8+ cells yielded around 3.3 ug of DNA on average. General observations from the study: Around 27 CD8+ CDR3 sequences occurred in both the patients and the controls.

For CDR3 and TCR beta VDJ profiling, genomic DNA was the template used. A single record per CDR3 protein comes from TCRdb applying MiXCR to the reads. The sample holds some 180,000 distinct CDR3 sequences, 35% to 50% seen once. Trimming shortened V by 5 bases and J by 9 bases, and 14 bases separated the two germline ends. CDR3 size: 13 residues. The germline gives CDR1 SNHLY, CDR2 FYNNEI. This TCR was recovered from a human donor in good health. The sequencing sample was made of sorted CD4+, CD8+, or CD8+CD57+ T cells (not recorded which) from PBMCs. The gene calls are TRBV2 and TRBJ2-1; TRBD1 or TRBD2 may be the D gene (5 bases each). Here the CDR3 reads CASSTGRDGEQFF. The DNA of the CDR3 is TGTGCCAGCAGTACCGGCAGGGACGGTGAGCAGTTCTTC.